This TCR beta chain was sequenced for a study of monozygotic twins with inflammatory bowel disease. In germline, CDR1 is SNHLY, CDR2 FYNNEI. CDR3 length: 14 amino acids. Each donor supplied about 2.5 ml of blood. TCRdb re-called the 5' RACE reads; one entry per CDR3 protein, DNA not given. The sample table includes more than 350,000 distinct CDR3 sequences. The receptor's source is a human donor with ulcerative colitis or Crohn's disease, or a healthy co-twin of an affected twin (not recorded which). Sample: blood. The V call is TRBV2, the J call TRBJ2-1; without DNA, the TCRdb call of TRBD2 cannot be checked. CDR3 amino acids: CASRDYALYNEQFF. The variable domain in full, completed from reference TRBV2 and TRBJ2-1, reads EPEVTQTPSHQVTQMGQEVILRCVPISNHLYFYWYRQILGQKVEFLVSFYNNEISEKSEIFDDQFSVERPDGSNFTLKIRSTKLEDSAMYFCASRDYALYNEQFFGPGTRLTVL.